This T cell receptor beta chain comes out of a study of radiotherapy plus CTLA-4 blockade in lung cancer. This clone was found a few times. Clones were sequenced by immunoSEQ multiplex PCR, and TCRdb holds only the in-frame ones, with some missing. The repertoire holds tens of thousands of clones, about 72% seen once, with about 8.5% in the top ten. The CDR3 is 15 amino acids. The ends were cut back, 7 bases at V and 2 bases at J, with 15 bases in the middle. Germline V gene data show CDR1 as LNHDA and CDR2 as SQIVND (reference sequence). This receptor was taken from a human donor with non-small cell lung cancer whose response to radiotherapy plus ipilimumab could not be evaluated. The chain is built from TRBV19 and TRBJ1-3; D gene unclear. The sequenced sample was peripheral blood, obtained from a patient treated with radiotherapy plus ipilimumab. CDR3 DNA: TGTGCCAGTATCCCAGCTCTCGGAGCTGGAAACACCATATATTTT. This codes for CASIPALGAGNTIYF.